In its sample, the clone carrying this TCR beta chain was seen a few times. Its antigen is undetermined. Germline V gene lookup returns CDR1 SGHTA and CDR2 FQGNSA. This CDR3 spans 14 amino acids. The germline V and J ends were trimmed by 6 bases and 0 bases, with 11 bases remaining between them. Expressed TCRB transcripts got sequenced, as all isolated RNA was reverse transcribed. Sequencing was performed with immunoSEQ multiplex PCR; in TCRdb, only in-frame clones are kept and a portion is missing. The sample consists of about 120,000 clones, around 16% of them appearing once. This sample was included in a study of beta chain features in type 1 diabetes. Points from the study as a whole: Among patients with Type 1 diabetes, TCRB CDR3s were moderately but significantly shorter in every one of the four CD4+ subsets. The study found fewer insertions and more deletions at VDJ junctions in type 1 diabetes patients. The naive, central memory and Treg TCRB repertoires showed an apparent similarity that was greater among patients than among healthy donors.

Sequencing was done on a sample of central memory CD4+ T cells from blood. This receptor was obtained from a man aged 18 to 30 with type 1 diabetes. V is TRBV7-2 and J is TRBJ2-5; D remains unclear. CDR3 sequence reads: CASRKQPYQETQYF. The CDR3 region has the DNA TGTGCCAGCAGAAAACAGCCGTACCAAGAGACCCAGTACTTC.